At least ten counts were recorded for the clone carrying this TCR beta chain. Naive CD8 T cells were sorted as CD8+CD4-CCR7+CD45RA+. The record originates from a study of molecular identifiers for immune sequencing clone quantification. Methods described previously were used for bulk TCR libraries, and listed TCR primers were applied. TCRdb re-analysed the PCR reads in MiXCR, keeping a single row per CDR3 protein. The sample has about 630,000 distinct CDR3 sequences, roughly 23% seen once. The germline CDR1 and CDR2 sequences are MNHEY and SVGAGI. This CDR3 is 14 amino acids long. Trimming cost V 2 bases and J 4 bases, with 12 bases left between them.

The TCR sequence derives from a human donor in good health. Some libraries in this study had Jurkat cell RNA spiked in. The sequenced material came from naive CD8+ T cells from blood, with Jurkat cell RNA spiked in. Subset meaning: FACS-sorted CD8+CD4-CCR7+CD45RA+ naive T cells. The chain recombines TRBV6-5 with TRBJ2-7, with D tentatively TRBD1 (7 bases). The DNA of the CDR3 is TGTGCCAGCAGTTACAACCCAGGGGGGTACGAGCAGTACTTC. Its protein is CASSYNPGGYEQYF.